This T cell receptor (beta chain) was captured by sequencing in a study of shared clonotypes between healthy human individuals. On the study more broadly: CD4 naive cells filled three plates per donor, CD4 memory three, CD8 naive two and CD8 memory one.

In regard to this clone: Other nucleotide sequences in the sample specify the same CDR3.

Naive-designated CD8 cells lacked CD45RO, were positively enriched for CCR7, and omitted terminally differentiated effector memory CD45RA+ cells. The method was immunoSEQ multiplex PCR; TCRdb's version includes in-frame clones alone and lacks a portion of them. The top ten hold 0.9% to 1.4% of the sample, which has some 2 million clones, about 95% seen once. Germline values: CDR1 KGHSH, CDR2 LQKENI. The CDR3 contains 13 residues. With 2 bases removed from V and 0 bases from J, the gap between germline ends came to 5 bases. The source of this sequence is a man aged 18 to 29 in good health. Sequencing used naive CD8+ T cells sorted from blood. The V and J genes are TRBV18 and TRBJ2-7; no definite D call. In DNA form, the CDR3 reads TGTGCCAGCTCACCAGGAAGCTCCTACGAGCAGTACTTC. Amino acids: CASSPGSSYEQYF.